The T cell receptor (beta chain) under discussion was sequenced for a study of T cell responses to AZD1222 COVID-19 vaccine. Study outcomes and limitations: Nearly half of the spike-specific TCRs reportedly recognize variant regions that carry no mutations. Repertoires in all cases were sampled only once the peak T cell response had passed. Among vaccine-associated CD4 TCRs, coverage spanned spike, with dominance at 160-218 and 743-854.

V lost 3 bases, J lost 2 bases, and 5 bases stayed unmatched. This CDR3 is 16 amino acids long. CDR1 SGDLS and CDR2 YYNGEE come from the germline V gene. Of note for this clone: Antigen: not known.

Here immunoSEQ multiplex PCR was the method, and the copy in TCRdb shows in-frame clones only, minus some. The table shows approximately 93,000 clones, with approximately 90% occurring only once. The V call is TRBV9, the J call TRBJ2-3, with 11 bases matching TRBD2. Sequenced material: peripheral blood, taken 28 days after the second AZD1222 dose. This clonotype was sampled from an adult who received the AZD1222 COVID-19 vaccine. CDR3 region: CASSELSGGVTDTQYF. CDR3 bases: TGTGCCAGCAGCGAGCTTAGCGGGGGGGTCACAGATACGCAGTATTTT.